A selection of T cell receptor beta chains follows, all from one sample in a study of PD-L1 blockade in urothelial cancer. Clones were sequenced by immunoSEQ multiplex PCR, and TCRdb holds only the in-frame ones, with some missing. This sample has roughly 130,000 clones, with 65% to 85% found just once. The material sequenced was PBMCs, taken around atezolizumab (anti-PD-L1) treatment. All receptors derive from a man aged 50-60 years with urothelial cancer. Both conserved end residues are part of each CDR3. Fields, in order: V gene, CDR3 length, J gene, clone size, CDR3 protein. Only some rows state a clone size, as once, few, many or a class for expanded clones.

TRBV6-1	14	TRBJ2-1	.	CASTEGSSYNEQFF
TRBV20-1	11	TRBJ2-1	.	CSANMGPSQFF
TRBV7-2	16	TRBJ2-1	.	CASSASGGVGYNEQFF
TRBV2	11	TRBJ1-1	.	CASSVSTEAFF
TRBV7-3	14	TRBJ2-1	.	CASSHSGSYNEQFF
TRBV7-9	12	TRBJ2-3	.	CASRRNTDTQYF
TRBV5-1	12	TRBJ2-7	.	CASSLGAGAQYF
TRBV5-4	15	TRBJ1-4	once	CASSLGGGMGEKLFF
TRBV11-3	13	TRBJ2-7	.	CASSYGQGYEQYF
TRBV5-1	13	TRBJ1-1	.	CASGSTGNTEAFF
TRBV29-1	15	TRBJ2-1	.	CSVPSNRYSYNEQFF
TRBV28	14	TRBJ2-7	.	CASSLTGGAYEQYF
TRBV30	14	TRBJ2-1	.	CAWSVASGSYEQFF
TRBV7-3	15	TRBJ1-2	.	CASSLTGTGEGGYTF
TRBV6-6	12	TRBJ1-1	once	CASSNRNTEAFF
TRBV27	17	TRBJ2-2	.	CASRLGLAGGNTGELFF
TRBV19	13	TRBJ1-5	.	CASSSTGGQFQHF
TRBV5-1	19	TRBJ2-3	.	CASSLANTGSLRITDTQYF
TRBV5-1	15	TRBJ2-3	.	CASGSGRATTDTQYF
TRBV7-9	13	TRBJ1-2	.	CASSLSLQDGYTF
TRBV10-3	14	TRBJ1-2	.	CASTPGGAGYGYTF
TRBV5-6	16	TRBJ1-3	once	CASSPLGGVSGNTIYF
TRBV7-5	13	TRBJ1-6	.	CASSSGVGSPLHF
TRBV5-1	15	TRBJ2-1	.	CASSLDTGGSDEQFF
TRBV4-1	16	TRBJ1-5	.	CASSQVGRQGDQPQHF